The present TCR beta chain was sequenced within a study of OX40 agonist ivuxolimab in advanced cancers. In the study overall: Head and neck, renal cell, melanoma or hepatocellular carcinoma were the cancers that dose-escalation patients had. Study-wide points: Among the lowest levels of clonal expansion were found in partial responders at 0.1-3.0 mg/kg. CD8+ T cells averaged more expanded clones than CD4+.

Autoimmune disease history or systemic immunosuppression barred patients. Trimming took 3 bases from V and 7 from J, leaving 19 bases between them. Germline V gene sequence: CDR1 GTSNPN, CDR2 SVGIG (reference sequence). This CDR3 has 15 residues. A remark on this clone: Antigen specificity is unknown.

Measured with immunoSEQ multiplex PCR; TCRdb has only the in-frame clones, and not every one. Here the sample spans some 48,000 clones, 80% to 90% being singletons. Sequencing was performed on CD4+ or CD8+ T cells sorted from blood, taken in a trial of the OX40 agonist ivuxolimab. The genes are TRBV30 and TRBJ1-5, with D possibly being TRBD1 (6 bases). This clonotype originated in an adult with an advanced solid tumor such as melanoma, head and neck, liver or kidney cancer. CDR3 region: CAWSPGGGYGQPQHF. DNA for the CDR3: TGTGCCTGGAGCCCCGGGGGGGGCTACGGGCAGCCCCAGCATTTT.